Presented here are 23 T cell receptor beta chains from one specimen sequenced in a study of a mutant IDH1 vaccine in newly diagnosed glioma. The method was immunoSEQ multiplex PCR; TCRdb's version includes in-frame clones alone and lacks a portion of them. The sample shows around 60,000 clones, about four fifths of them seen only once. Time point meaning: week 47, end of study. What each vaccine dose contained was 300 ug of mutant IDH1 20-mer peptide, accompanied by topical imiquimod. The antigens these receptors bind are not known. Sequenced here: PBMCs, sampled from a glioma patient whose treatment included an IDH1 peptide vaccine. These receptors all stem from a man between 25 and 39 years old with glioma.

This chain links TRBV11-2 with TRBJ1-1; D perhaps matches TRBD1 (5 bases). Germline lookup yields CDR1 SGHAT and CDR2 FQNNGV. The V gene lost 1 base and the J gene lost 7 bases, with 13 bases spanning the gap. This CDR3 is 14 amino acids long. For the CDR3, the DNA is TGTGCCAGCAGCTTAGGCCCAGGGAGGCTTGAAGCTTTCTTT. Translation: CASSLGPGRLEAFF.

J is TRBJ2-5 and V is TRBV11-2; no definite D call. Germline values: CDR1 SGHAT, CDR2 FQNNGV. CDR3 length equals 13 residues. With 2 bases removed from V and 3 bases from J, the gap between germline ends came to 7 bases. CDR3 amino acids: CASSLSGKETQYF. The CDR3 nucleotides read TGTGCCAGCAGCTTATCTGGGAAAGAGACCCAGTACTTC.

The chain employs TRBV7-9 and TRBJ2-1, with D perhaps TRBD2 (5 bases). CDR1 is SEHNR and CDR2 is FQNEAQ in the germline V gene (reference sequence). Trimming left V 5 bases short and J 0 bases short, with 14 bases between. This CDR3 spans 16 amino acids. CDR3 sequence (DNA): TGTGCCAGCAGCAAGCTAGCCAGGCACTCCTACAATGAGCAGTTCTTC. Residues: CASSKLARHSYNEQFF.

The chain carries TRBV7-2 and TRBJ1-6; tentative D call: TRBD1 (5 bases). The V and J ends lost 4 bases and 9 bases respectively, with 19 bases between them. Germline values: CDR1 SGHTA, CDR2 FQGNSA. This CDR3 has 16 amino acids. The CDR3 DNA follows: TGTGCCAGCAGCTCGGGACGGAGTTCAAGAGGTTCACCCCTCCACTTT. This sequence encodes CASSSGRSSRGSPLHF.

The DNA of the CDR3 is TGTGCCAGCAGCGCGGGACGGTCCTCTGGAAACACCATATATTTT. This gives the protein CASSAGRSSGNTIYF. The chain couples TRBV9 to TRBJ1-3; tentative D call: TRBD1 (5 bases). The CDR3 runs to 15 residues. Germline CDR1 and CDR2: SGDLS and YYNGEE. Trimming stripped 3 bases from V and 0 bases from J, with 10 bases between.

The V and J genes are TRBV6-6 and TRBJ1-2, with D perhaps matching TRBD1 (6 bases). V was pared by 5 bases and J by 4 bases, with 17 bases between. The CDR3 is 15 residues long. Per the germline V gene, CDR1 is MNHNY and CDR2 is SVGAGI (reference sequence). Here the CDR3 reads CASSLRAGAGYGYTF. In DNA form, the CDR3 reads TGTGCCAGCAGTCTTCGAGCGGGGGCGGGCTATGGCTACACCTTC.

The chain employs TRBV6-5 and TRBJ2-7, with D perhaps TRBD1 or TRBD2 (5 bases each). V was cut by 4 bases and J by 5 bases, with 21 bases left in between. The CDR3 contains 16 residues. CDR1 and CDR2 (germline): MNHEY, SVGAGI. CDR3 coding DNA: TGTGCCAGCAGTTTCGACTCCTTCGGGACCGTGGACGAGCAGTACTTC. The encoded protein is CASSFDSFGTVDEQYF.

The genes are TRBV5-1 and TRBJ2-7; D perhaps matches TRBD1 (6 bases). CDR1 and CDR2 from the germline V gene are SGHRS and YFSETQ. V was pared by 1 base and J by 3 bases, with 14 bases between. The CDR3 spans 15 residues. In DNA, the CDR3 is TGCGCCAGCAGCTTGATGGCAGGGGATGTCTACGAGCAGTACTTC. Residues: CASSLMAGDVYEQYF.

This chain uses TRBV10-3 with TRBJ2-1; 8 positions agree with TRBD2. CDR1 ENHRY and CDR2 SYGVKD come from the germline V gene. This CDR3 has 14 amino acids. V dropped 10 bases and J dropped 4; count of bases not matched to a gene: 9. The CDR3 nucleotides are TGTGCCACCAGGGGTAGCGGGGAGTACAATGAGCAGTTCTTC. Protein sequence: CATRGSGEYNEQFF.

The J gene is TRBJ2-7, the V gene TRBV4-1; a possible D gene is TRBD2 (5 bases). The length of the CDR3 is 14 residues. The V gene lost 3 bases and the J gene lost 4 bases, with 13 bases spanning the gap. CDR1 MGHRA and CDR2 YSYEKL come from the germline V gene. CDR3 DNA sequence: TGCGCCAGCAGCCAGGTAGATAGGGAGTACGAGCAGTACTTC. Its translation: CASSQVDREYEQYF.

As concerns this clone: The sample carries other DNA sequences with the same CDR3. The chain has TRBV30 and TRBJ1-1; no clear D gene. The V gene's germline CDR1 is GTSNPN and CDR2 SVGIG (reference sequence). The CDR3 totals 17 residues. V lost 2 bases and J 0 bases, leaving 19 bases between the germline ends. DNA of the CDR3: TGTGCCTGGAGTTCCCACCCTTCACAAAACATGAACACTGAAGCTTTCTTT. Protein sequence: CAWSSHPSQNMNTEAFF.

In this sample, this clone turned up a few times. CDR3 DNA: TGTGCCATCAGTGAGAACGACAGAGCTTATGAAGCTTTCTTT. Protein sequence: CAISENDRAYEAFF. The chain is built from TRBV10-3 and TRBJ1-1; D may be TRBD1 (5 bases). The germline gives CDR1 ENHRY, CDR2 SYGVKD. The CDR3 is 14 residues long. V lost 2 bases and J lost 7, with 14 bases in between.

The chain carries TRBV12-2 and TRBJ2-5; the table's TRBD1 call for D was not verified on the DNA. TRBV12-2 is listed as a pseudogene. This CDR3 has 18 amino acids. The CDR3 region is CASRFPGTGGPRQETQYF. In DNA form, the CDR3 reads TGTGCAAGTCGCTTCCCCGGGACAGGGGGCCCTAGACAAGAGACCCAGTACTTC.

The chain recombines TRBV5-4 with TRBJ1-1, with 8 bases matching TRBD1. The CDR3 has 17 residues. Trimming cost V 4 bases and J 2 bases; bases outside gene matches: 13. The V gene's germline CDR1 is SGHNT and CDR2 YYREEE (reference sequence). The DNA of the CDR3 is TGTGCCAGCAGCCTTCTTCCCCCGACAGGGGCAAACACTGAAGCTTTCTTT. Encoded protein: CASSLLPPTGANTEAFF.

V is TRBV18 and J is TRBJ2-1; D remains unclear. This CDR3 region has 13 residues. Per germline, CDR1 KGHSH and CDR2 LQKENI. V was shortened by 2 bases and J by 4 bases, with 6 bases between the two germline ends. The CDR3, as DNA: TGTGCCAGCTCACCAACGTCTTACAATGAGCAGTTCTTC. Protein product: CASSPTSYNEQFF. Using reference TRBV18 and TRBJ2-1 for the parts outside the CDR3, the full variable domain is NAGVMQNPRHLVRRRGQEARLRCSPMKGHSHVYWYRQLPEEGLKFMVYLQKENIIDESGMPKERFSAEFPKEGPSILRIQQVVRGDSAAYFCASSPTSYNEQFFGPGTRLTVL.

The J gene is TRBJ1-2, the V gene TRBV15; D is uncertain. V was cut by 2 bases and J by 2 bases, with 9 bases left in between. The germline gives CDR1 LNHNV, CDR2 YYDKDF (reference sequence). This CDR3 has 14 residues. This chain's CDR3 is CATSRTTDNYGYTF. The CDR3 DNA reads as TGTGCCACCAGCAGAACGACGGACAACTATGGCTACACCTTC.

This sequence joins TRBV7-6 and TRBJ1-1, with D unresolved. Germline CDR1 SGHVS, CDR2 FNYEAQ. The CDR3 is 14 amino acids. V was cut by 4 bases and J by 5 bases, with 14 bases left in between. The CDR3 DNA is TGTGCCAGCAGCTCCTATATCGGGGTTACTGAAGCTTTCTTT. Translating gives CASSSYIGVTEAFF.

V and J are TRBV11-2 and TRBJ2-7; 10 positions match TRBD1. The CDR3 runs to 16 residues. V was clipped by 6 bases and J by 4 bases; unmatched bases: 12. CDR1 and CDR2 (germline): SGHAT, FQNNGV. Here the CDR3 DNA reads TGTGCCAGCAGACCGACAGGGGGCAGGTTGGGGTACGAGCAGTACTTC. Its translation: CASRPTGGRLGYEQYF.

The chain links TRBV18 to TRBJ2-7; a possible D gene is TRBD1 (6 bases). Germline V gives CDR1 KGHSH, CDR2 LQKENI. The CDR3 has 13 amino acids. Trimming took off 2 bases at V and 7 bases at J, with 12 bases between the two ends. In DNA, the CDR3 is TGTGCCAGCTCACCAAACAGGGATGGGGAGCAGTACTTC. Protein: CASSPNRDGEQYF. The full variable domain, with the rest looked up from reference TRBV18 and TRBJ2-7, is NAGVMQNPRHLVRRRGQEARLRCSPMKGHSHVYWYRQLPEEGLKFMVYLQKENIIDESGMPKERFSAEFPKEGPSILRIQQVVRGDSAAYFCASSPNRDGEQYFGPGTRLTVT.

This rearrangement joins TRBV18 to TRBJ1-1; 10 nucleotides line up with TRBD1. The J segment lost 0 bases and the V segment lost 5 bases, leaving 6 bases of the junction unmatched. This CDR3 contains 16 residues. Germline V gene lookup returns CDR1 KGHSH and CDR2 LQKENI. The CDR3 coding sequence is TGTGCCAGCTCAATGGACAGGGGGGGATTGAACACTGAAGCTTTCTTT. It is translated as CASSMDRGGLNTEAFF.

The genes are TRBV6-4 and TRBJ1-1, with D possibly TRBD1 on 5 matching bases. CDR3 size: 15 residues. Trimming took 6 bases from V and 0 from J, leaving 14 bases between them. In germline, CDR1 is MRHNA, CDR2 SNTAGT. CDR3 sequence: CASRPGASLNTEAFF. CDR3 in DNA: TGTGCCAGCAGACCCGGGGCATCATTGAACACTGAAGCTTTCTTT.

V gene TRBV18 combines with J gene TRBJ1-4; 9 bases align to TRBD1. CDR1 and CDR2 (germline): KGHSH, LQKENI. V lost 3 bases to trimming and J lost 5 bases; unmatched junction nucleotides: 7. This CDR3 is 16 amino acids long. CDR3 region: CASSPYGQGRNEKLFF. DNA of the CDR3: TGTGCCAGCTCACCTTATGGACAGGGGAGGAATGAAAAACTGTTTTTT.

Comments on this clone: Sequence at one end of the junction differs from germline and may be a read error. This sequence joins TRBV7-9 and TRBJ1-2, with TRBD1 as a possible D gene (5 bases). In germline, CDR1 is SEHNR, CDR2 FQNEAQ (reference sequence). The CDR3 length is 11 residues. In nucleotides, the CDR3 is TGTGCCATCGAGGAGGGGCGGAAGGTGGTATTC. Protein product: CAIEEGRKVVF.